The 31 T cell receptor beta chains given below trace back to one sample, sequenced in a study of shared clonotypes between healthy human individuals. TCRdb's table, derived via immunoSEQ multiplex PCR, lists solely in-frame clones and lacks some. Here the sample spans about 180,000 clones, roughly 93% being singletons. Sequencing was done on a sample of naive CD4+ T cells sorted from blood. Stated subset: CD45RA+ positively selected. All receptors derive from a woman younger than 45 in good health.

V is TRBV5-8 and J is TRBJ1-1; TRBD1 might be the D (5 bases). Trimming shortened V by 4 bases and J by 9 bases, and 16 bases separated the two germline ends. The CDR3 contains 13 residues. Germline CDR1 reads SGHTS; CDR2 reads YDEGEE. The CDR3 DNA sequence: TGTGCCAGCAGCGCCCGAGCAGGGAGTCAAGCTTTCTTT. Encoded protein: CASSARAGSQAFF.

The V gene is TRBV29-1, the J gene TRBJ2-1; D is possibly TRBD2 (6 bases). CDR1 SQVTM and CDR2 ANQGSEA come from the germline V gene. The CDR3 has 14 amino acids. Trimming shortened V by 7 bases and J by 0 bases, and 13 bases separated the two germline ends. The CDR3, as DNA: TGCAGCGGGGAGGCGGCTCCCTCCTACAATGAGCAGTTCTTC. Its translation is CSGEAAPSYNEQFF.

V and J are TRBV11-2 and TRBJ2-1; 11 positions match TRBD2. The length of the CDR3 is 14 residues. Germline CDR1 reads SGHAT; CDR2 reads FQNNGV. The J segment lost 8 bases and the V segment lost 6 bases, leaving 6 bases of the junction unmatched. CDR3 nucleotides: TGTGCCAGCAGGGTAGCGGGAGGGCAATATGAGCAGTTCTTC. Translated, it gives CASRVAGGQYEQFF.

This chain links TRBV28 with TRBJ2-6; D is unresolved. The germline V gene has CDR1 MDHEN and CDR2 SYDVKM. This CDR3 has 13 amino acids. Trimming left V 8 bases short and J 3 bases short, with 8 bases between. DNA of the CDR3: TGTGCCAGCGATGCCAGTGGGGCCAACGTCCTGACTTTC. Amino acid sequence: CASDASGANVLTF.

This clone has a single count. This chain links TRBV18 with TRBJ1-1; D not certain. The CDR3 contains 14 residues. Trimming took off 3 bases at V and 7 bases at J, with 15 bases between the two ends. Germline assignment: CDR1 KGHSH and CDR2 LQKENI. The CDR3 DNA sequence: TGTGCCAGCTCACCCATCTCTGGGCAGAATGAAGCTTTCTTT. This codes for CASSPISGQNEAFF.

The V gene is TRBV19, the J gene TRBJ2-1; D is unclear. Germline V lookup: CDR1 LNHDA, CDR2 SQIVND (reference sequence). The length of the CDR3 is 13 residues. Trimming left V 7 bases short and J 3 bases short, with 10 bases between. Here the CDR3 reads CASINRGYNEQFF. CDR3 nucleotide sequence: TGTGCCAGTATCAATCGTGGCTACAATGAGCAGTTCTTC.

This sequence joins TRBV15 and TRBJ1-2; D is unresolved. Germline values: CDR1 LNHNV, CDR2 YYDKDF (reference sequence). The CDR3 totals 17 residues. V lost 8 bases and J lost 1, with 23 bases in between. CDR3 protein: CATGVDGPSPINYGYTF. The CDR3 region has the DNA TGTGCCACCGGGGTTGACGGTCCTAGCCCGATTAACTATGGCTACACCTTC.

CDR3 amino acids: CASSRGGETQYF. CDR3 nucleotides: TGTGCCAGCAGCCGAGGGGGGGAGACCCAGTACTTC. The chain combines TRBV7-7 with TRBJ2-5; tentatively, D is TRBD1 or TRBD2 (6 bases each). Between the trimmed V and J ends, which lost 5 bases and 5 bases, there was a span of 9 bases. The V gene's germline CDR1 is SSHAT and CDR2 FNYEAQ (reference sequence). The CDR3 consists of 12 residues.

The chain couples TRBV29-1 to TRBJ2-5; D is undetermined. The J call is in doubt because the DNA end fits TRBJ2-7 better. Germline V gene data show CDR1 as SQVTM and CDR2 as ANQGSEA. This CDR3 spans 12 amino acids. The DNA of the CDR3 is TGCAGCGTTGAAAGAGACGGGTACGAGCAGTACTTC. Encoded protein: CSVERDGYEQYF.

The rearrangement joins TRBV10-1 to TRBJ2-5; D assignment may be TRBD1 or TRBD2 (5 bases each). Gene TRBJ2-7 matches the end of the DNA better, so the J call may be wrong. The CDR3 totals 16 residues. The germline V gene has CDR1 WNHNN and CDR2 SYGVQD (reference sequence). The CDR3 DNA sequence: TGCGCCAGCAGTGAGTCAGGTGGGACGAAAAACTACGAGCAGTACTTC. Protein: CASSESGGTKNYEQYF.

The chain recombines TRBV4-1 with TRBJ1-2, with 7 nucleotides matching TRBD1. Trimming at V came to 4 bases and at J to 7 bases, leaving 15 bases not matched to a gene. The CDR3 length is 16 residues. The germline CDR1 and CDR2 sequences are MGHRA and YSYEKL. CDR3 bases: TGCGCCAGCAGCCTAAGATTGACAGGGTTGTCCTCTGGCTACACCTTC. This encodes CASSLRLTGLSSGYTF.

This chain joins TRBV5-1 and TRBJ2-5; 7 bases are a match to TRBD2. V was pared by 1 base and J by 1 base, with 4 bases of the junction left unmatched. This CDR3 spans 15 amino acids. Looked up from germline, CDR1 is SGHRS and CDR2 is YFSETQ. In nucleotides, the CDR3 is TGCGCCAGCAGCTTGTGGGCTAGCGGCCAAGAGACCCAGTACTTC. Its protein product is CASSLWASGQETQYF.

This chain connects TRBV10-1 to TRBJ2-7; D perhaps matches TRBD1 (6 bases). This CDR3 comprises 15 residues. Germline V CDR1 and CDR2: WNHNN, SYGVQD (reference sequence). V shed 4 bases and J shed 5 bases, with 18 bases lying between them. The CDR3 reads CASSGSGQPGNEQYF. In DNA form, the CDR3 reads TGCGCCAGCAGTGGGTCGGGACAACCAGGGAACGAGCAGTACTTC.

This clone appeared a single time. The V and J genes are TRBV5-1 and TRBJ2-1; weak D call: TRBD2 (5 bases). The CDR3 contains 15 residues. Looked up from germline, CDR1 is SGHRS and CDR2 is YFSETQ. The V end was cut by 4 bases, the J end by 0 bases, with 11 bases between. This CDR3 is CASSPAVSSYNEQFF. In nucleotides, the CDR3 is TGCGCCAGCAGCCCAGCGGTAAGCTCCTACAATGAGCAGTTCTTC.

V gene TRBV30 combines with J gene TRBJ1-5, with 9 nucleotides matching TRBD1. Germline CDR1 and CDR2: GTSNPN and SVGIG (reference sequence). The CDR3 runs 19 residues. Trimming cost V 2 bases and J 0 bases; bases outside gene matches: 14. CDR3 amino acids: CAWSRGTGQRDDSNQPQHF. DNA of the CDR3: TGTGCCTGGAGTAGAGGGACAGGGCAAAGGGATGATAGCAATCAGCCCCAGCATTTT.

In nucleotides, the CDR3 is TGTGCCTGGAGTTTCAGGGAAAGCGAGCAGTACTTC. Encoded protein: CAWSFRESEQYF. V gene TRBV30 combines with J gene TRBJ2-7; a weak D match, TRBD1 (5 bases). The germline V gene has CDR1 GTSNPN and CDR2 SVGIG (reference sequence). The CDR3 runs 12 residues. Trimming took off 2 bases at V and 6 bases at J, with 11 bases between the two ends.

The rearrangement joins TRBV28 to TRBJ2-6; D is uncertain. V lost 6 bases to trimming and J lost 0 bases, with 9 bases between them. The CDR3 has 15 residues. Germline loops: CDR1 MDHEN, CDR2 SYDVKM. In nucleotides, the CDR3 is TGTGCCAGCAGCTCCTCAGCCTCTGGGGCCAACGTCCTGACTTTC. Its protein product is CASSSSASGANVLTF.

The chain couples TRBV7-9 to TRBJ1-1, with D hard to call. Germline CDR1 is SEHNR and CDR2 is FQNEAQ (reference sequence). The V end lost 0 bases, the J end lost 5 bases, and 10 bases lay between the germline ends. The CDR3 loop spans 14 amino acids. CDR3 loop: CASSLAGFGTEAFF. CDR3 in DNA: TGTGCCAGCAGCTTAGCGGGCTTTGGGACTGAAGCTTTCTTT.

The chain has TRBV15 and TRBJ2-1; TRBD2 matches at 9 bases. Trimming at V came to 0 bases and at J to 6 bases, leaving 15 bases not matched to a gene. Germline V gene lookup returns CDR1 LNHNV and CDR2 YYDKDF (reference sequence). This CDR3 spans 19 amino acids. CDR3 in DNA: TGTGCCACCAGCAGAGATTCGATAGCGGGAGATATTAGACTCAATGAGCAGTTCTTC. As protein: CATSRDSIAGDIRLNEQFF.

V and J are TRBV28 and TRBJ2-6; a weak D match, TRBD2 (6 bases). The CDR3 consists of 22 residues. Germline assignment: CDR1 MDHEN and CDR2 SYDVKM. Trimming stripped 2 bases from V and 1 base from J, with 27 bases between. CDR3 in amino acids: CASSLIPRPTGTDLSGANVLTF. The DNA for the CDR3 is TGTGCCAGCAGTTTAATCCCCCGCCCCACCGGGACTGACTTGTCTGGGGCCAACGTCCTGACTTTC.

This chain joins TRBV11-2 and TRBJ2-7; 8 bases match TRBD2. CDR1 and CDR2 (germline): SGHAT, FQNNGV. Trimming cost V 4 bases and J 1 base; bases outside gene matches: 6. CDR3 length: 15 amino acids. The CDR3 sequence is CASSSKRGPSYEQYF. DNA for the CDR3: TGTGCCAGCAGCTCCAAGCGGGGGCCTTCCTACGAGCAGTACTTC.

The CDR3 coding sequence is TGTGCCAGCAGCCGTGGACAGTATAGCAATCAGCCCCAGCATTTT. Translated, it gives CASSRGQYSNQPQHF. This chain uses TRBV11-3 with TRBJ1-5, with TRBD1 as a possible D gene (6 bases). V was trimmed by 5 bases and J by 0 bases, leaving 11 bases between them. CDR1 SGHNT and CDR2 YENEEA come from the germline V gene. The CDR3 covers 15 residues.

Regarding this clone: The same CDR3 also results from other DNA sequences found in this sample. The chain is built from TRBV5-1 and TRBJ1-1; D is unclear. The CDR3 sequence is 13 residues long. Trimming cost V 0 bases and J 1 base, with 4 bases left between them. From germline, CDR1 is SGHRS and CDR2 YFSETQ. CDR3 amino acids: CASSLDRNTEAFF. CDR3 DNA: TGCGCCAGCAGCTTGGACAGGAACACTGAAGCTTTCTTT.

The V and J genes are TRBV5-1 and TRBJ1-6; no reliable D call. This CDR3 is 10 amino acids long. Germline-derived CDR1 and CDR2 are SGHRS and YFSETQ. V lost 2 bases, J lost 10 bases, and 1 base lay in between. DNA of the CDR3: TGCGCCAGCAGCTTATCACCCCTCCACTTT. Its translation is CASSLSPLHF.

The chain uses TRBV28 and TRBJ2-7; D ambiguous. The V end was cut by 3 bases, the J end by 7 bases, with 13 bases between. Germline V gene lookup returns CDR1 MDHEN and CDR2 SYDVKM. The CDR3 runs to 13 residues. CDR3 amino acids: CASSFLPLLEQYF. The CDR3 coding sequence is TGTGCCAGCAGTTTTCTCCCCCTGCTGGAGCAGTACTTC.

In DNA, the CDR3 is TGTGCCAGTAGTGGACGCCCCGCTAGCGGCCTCCGAGAGACCCAGTACTTC. Residues: CASSGRPASGLRETQYF. The chain couples TRBV19 to TRBJ2-5, with 7 bases lining up with TRBD2. This CDR3 is built from 17 residues. Trimming took 5 bases from V and 4 from J; bases not matched to a gene: 16. Germline V gene lookup returns CDR1 LNHDA and CDR2 SQIVND (reference sequence).

The V and J genes are TRBV11-2 and TRBJ1-1; D is perhaps TRBD1 (6 bases). CDR3 length: 14 amino acids. With 5 bases removed from V and 3 bases from J, the gap between germline ends came to 13 bases. The germline gives CDR1 SGHAT, CDR2 FQNNGV. In nucleotides, the CDR3 is TGTGCCAGCAGCCCCCAGGGGCCGGACACTGAAGCTTTCTTT. It is translated as CASSPQGPDTEAFF. The complete variable domain, with remaining parts taken from reference TRBV11-2 and TRBJ1-1, reads EAGVAQSPRYKIIEKRQSVAFWCNPISGHATLYWYQQILGQGPKLLIQFQNNGVVDDSQLPKDRFSAERLKGVDSTLKIQPAKLEDSAVYLCASSPQGPDTEAFFGQGTRLTVV.

This clone has only one observation. J is TRBJ1-1 and V is TRBV6-1, with a possible D match to TRBD1 (6 bases). Germline V lookup: CDR1 MNHNS, CDR2 SASEGT. V was clipped by 11 bases and J by 2 bases, with 15 bases between them. The CDR3 extends over 13 amino acids. CDR3 region: CAGRDTLNTEAFF. In nucleotides, the CDR3 is TGTGCCGGCCGGGACACCCTTAACACTGAAGCTTTCTTT.

This sequence joins TRBV5-1 and TRBJ2-7; D possibly uses TRBD1 or TRBD2 (5 bases each). The CDR3 loop spans 15 amino acids. Germline values: CDR1 SGHRS, CDR2 YFSETQ. V shed 0 bases and J shed 6 bases, with 16 bases lying between them. CDR3 amino acids: CASSLALPGPREQYF. CDR3 bases: TGCGCCAGCAGCTTGGCTCTCCCGGGACCTCGCGAGCAGTACTTC.

This chain links TRBV18 with TRBJ1-2; D gene unclear. This CDR3 spans 13 amino acids. Trimming took 0 bases from V and 6 from J, leaving 8 bases between them. From germline, CDR1 is KGHSH and CDR2 LQKENI. CDR3 protein: CASSPPPVNGYTF. The CDR3 DNA follows: TGTGCCAGCTCACCACCCCCAGTGAATGGCTACACCTTC.

The V and J genes are TRBV5-1 and TRBJ1-4, with 10 bases that match TRBD1. Unmatched junction bases numbered 16, after V lost 4 bases and J lost 13 bases. The CDR3 is made up of 16 amino acids. Germline V CDR1 and CDR2: SGHRS, YFSETQ. In DNA, the CDR3 is TGCGCCAGCAGCCCTGGACAGGGGGGTCTAGATGGGGCACTGTTTTTT. Its translation is CASSPGQGGLDGALFF. The whole variable domain, filled in from reference TRBV5-1 and TRBJ1-4, reads KAGVTQTPRYLIKTRGQQVTLSCSPISGHRSVSWYQQTPGQGLQFLFEYFSETQRNKGNFPGRFSGRQFSNSRSEMNVSTLELGDSALYLCASSPGQGGLDGALFFGSGTQLSVL.